This entry is about one TCR beta chain. Its antigen is unknown. This record belongs to a study of cytomegalovirus exposure and HLA in healthy donors. Overall study findings and caveats: The authors excluded some V segments, including TRBV6-2 and TRBV6-3, as indistinguishable. When analyzed later, a missense DCLRE1C variant was found to be linked to TCR beta V- and J-gene trimming.

Both 60 Vbeta primers and 13 Jbeta primers went into the PCR. The protocol was immunoSEQ multiplex PCR, while the TCRdb copy is restricted to in-frame clones and leaves out a portion. The sample records approximately 110,000 clones, over 80% being singletons. Germline CDR1 MNHNS, CDR2 SASEGT. CDR3 length: 12 amino acids. Trimming shortened V by 4 bases and J by 6 bases, and 9 bases separated the two germline ends. Sequences were obtained from PBMCs. The V and J genes are TRBV6-1 and TRBJ1-1, with D unclear. The origin of this receptor is a man between 18 and 35 years old in good health and CMV-seronegative. The CDR3 sequence: CASSGESSEAFF. In DNA form, the CDR3 reads TGTGCCAGCAGTGGGGAGTCTTCTGAAGCTTTCTTT.